This TCR beta chain was recorded in a study of blood T cell repertoires in COVID-19. Study details: COVID-19 samples, acute and convalescent, were from the United States, Italy and Spain. T cells, B-cell-depleted T cells, or PBMCs supplied cDNA or gDNA.

This clone has only one observation. Trimming removed 3 bases at V and 6 bases at J, with 14 bases between. CDR1 and CDR2 (germline): KGHSH, LQKENI. There are 14 residues in the CDR3. As handled by the study authors: Counts of nucleated cells, estimated from reference gene primer amplification, were obtained. Clones were read by immunoSEQ multiplex PCR, and TCRdb kept only the in-frame ones, dropping some. Clone size and V and J calls were adopted from that table, with D and trimming inferred from the DNA. The table includes 120,000 to 150,000 clones, more than 70% detected once. This clonotype was sampled from a woman aged 45-65 years with acute or convalescent COVID-19. V is TRBV18 and J is TRBJ1-2, with D unclear. Sequences were obtained from peripheral blood. The CDR3 region has the DNA TGTGCCAGCTCACCCAGGACCGGGGAGGATGGCTACACCTTC. It translates to CASSPRTGEDGYTF.